This T cell receptor beta chain was retrieved from a study of shared clonotypes between healthy human individuals. On this clone: No antigen is known for it.

Findings and caveats of the study: The diversity represented, both genetic and in exposure history, was limited by few donors. The study generally estimated greater richness for naive than memory subsets.

The CDR3 is 13 residues long. CDR1 is SGHRS, CDR2 YFSETQ, per germline. The V end lost 4 bases, the J end lost 8 bases, and 12 bases lay between the germline ends. Generated by immunoSEQ multiplex PCR, the TCRdb table keeps only in-frame clones and is missing some. The sample holds millions of clones; 90% to 95% are singletons and the top ten take approximately 0.4%. The sequence came from a man aged 18 to 29 in good health. Some clones in this sample may be carry-over from other donors' samples. The source material was naive CD4+ T cells from PBMCs. Noted subset: CD45RA+ positively selected. The rearrangement joins TRBV5-1 to TRBJ1-4; unclear D gene. CDR3 nucleotide sequence: TGCGCCAGCAGCCCGCCCGCCGGGGAAAAACTGTTTTTT. It yields the protein CASSPPAGEKLFF. Full variable domain (outside the CDR3, taken from reference TRBV5-1 and TRBJ1-4): KAGVTQTPRYLIKTRGQQVTLSCSPISGHRSVSWYQQTPGQGLQFLFEYFSETQRNKGNFPGRFSGRQFSNSRSEMNVSTLELGDSALYLCASSPPAGEKLFFGSGTQLSVL.